This TCR beta chain was recovered during a study of blood T cell repertoires in COVID-19 (TCRdb year 2020). In terms of the full investigation: The collaborator samples originated in the United States, Italy and Spain and spanned the acute and convalescent phases of COVID-19. The prospective study material was composed of cDNA or gDNA derived from T cells, B-cell-depleted T cells, or PBMCs. The samples were drawn from two sources: the first 160 participants of the ongoing ImmuneRACE study, and 1,254 subjects contributed by 6 global collaborators. The repertoires were made available in a free public database intended to serve as a resource for research on the immune response to SARS-CoV-2. Where available, HLA class I and class II types were taken from metadata supplied by the sample provider and were not determined by assay-based typing. Nearly every sample came with metadata listing a de-identified subject ID, COVID-19 status, age in years and sex. Subjects who had been exposed to COVID-19, were actively infected with it, or had recovered from it provided the deeply sampled blood TCRbeta repertoires that made up the dataset. What the work shows at the level of the full study, not this receptor alone: Clinical and demographic metadata were provided uncurated, with the amount varying by source and participant.

In the case of this clone: Its antigen is still unknown. Qualities for individual bases were not recorded, and no much larger clone is one base off.

Participants in the prospective study were enrolled through a virtual design, were aged 18 to 89 years, and lived in approximately 24 United States geographic areas. In the prospective study, participants were assigned to cohorts based on the clinical history participants reported in a screening survey and a study questionnaire. Recovered participants in ImmuneRACE Cohort 3 were defined as having two consecutive negative NP/OP PCR tests, clearance from a healthcare professional, or resolution of symptoms. Mobile phlebotomists in the prospective study collected whole blood, serum and a nasopharyngeal or oropharyngeal swab from every participant. Participants in the prospective study had the option to provide additional blood draws and questionnaires over an approximately 2-month period. Before DNA extraction, blood samples from the prospective study were shipped at room temperature or frozen. TCRbeta CDR3 regions were amplified from genomic DNA by means of the immunoSEQ Assay, a bias-controlled multiplex PCR. Regarding the original processing steps: The number of nucleated cells in each sample was estimated from the amplification of reference gene primers within the assay. Sequence reads were collapsed and filtered to measure the absolute abundance of every unique TCRbeta CDR3 rearrangement. Productive Simpson clonality was computed per sample as the square root of Simpson's diversity index over productive rearrangements. As stored in TCRdb, this immuneACCESS dataset retains in-frame rearrangements with V and J assigned. A fraction of the clones does not appear; measured against another copy, unresolved V genes explain less than half of the discrepancy, and the remainder lacks a known reason. That table is the source of V, J and clone size, and D and trimming were worked out from the DNA. The sample table contains about 250,000 clones; only one count was recorded for around 88% of them. The ten largest clonotypes hold roughly 10% of the sample.

Sequencing was done on a sample of PBMCs or T cells enriched from blood (not recorded which). The receptor was isolated from a man aged 35-49 years who had recovered from COVID-19.

The encoded CDR3 is CASTPRTGRTEAFF. The nucleotides read TGTGCCAGCACTCCAAGGACAGGGCGCACTGAAGCTTTCTTT. Recombination linked TRBV16 to TRBJ1-1; the central 8 bases match TRBD1. V and J are trimmed by 7 bases and 4 bases, and the gene matches miss 8 bases of the junction. The CDR1 and CDR2 encoded by the germline V gene are KGHSY and FQNENV. Measured from the cysteine to the phenylalanine, the CDR3 is 14 residues long. Only the CDR3 DNA stays, 42 bases, in frame from base 1.